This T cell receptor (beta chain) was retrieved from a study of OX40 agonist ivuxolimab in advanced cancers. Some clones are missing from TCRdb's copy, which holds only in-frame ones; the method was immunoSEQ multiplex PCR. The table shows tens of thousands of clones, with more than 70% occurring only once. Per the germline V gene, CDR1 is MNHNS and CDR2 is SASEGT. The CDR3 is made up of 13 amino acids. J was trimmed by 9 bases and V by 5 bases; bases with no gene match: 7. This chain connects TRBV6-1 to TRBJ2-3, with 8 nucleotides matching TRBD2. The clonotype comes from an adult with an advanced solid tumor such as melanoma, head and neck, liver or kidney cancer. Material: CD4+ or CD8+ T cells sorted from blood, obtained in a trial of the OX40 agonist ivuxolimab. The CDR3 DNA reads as TGTGCCAGCAGTCAAGGACTAGCCAACACGCAGTATTTT. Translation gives CASSQGLANTQYF.